The rows below give T cell receptor beta chains drawn from one sample of a study of CD4 and CD8 cells across lung adenocarcinoma regions. TCRdb reanalysed the PCR reads using MiXCR and keeps one entry per CDR3 protein. Of around 27,000 distinct CDR3 sequences in the sample, roughly 50% are singletons; the top ten hold about 50%. The specimen was CD8+ T cells from the center of a lung tumor. The receptors were gathered from a male donor with lung adenocarcinoma. The CD4 and CD8 labels of this study may be unreliable. Each CDR3 is given with its conserved first and last residue. A D gene is named only where the DNA matches it firmly. The size of a clone is reported for some rows only, either as once, few or many, or as a class for expanded clones.

D gene,clone size,J gene,V gene,CDR3 protein,CDR3 DNA
-,many,TRBJ2-3,TRBV10-1,CASSAETDTQYF,TGCGCCAGCAGTGCGGAGACAGATACGCAGTATTTT
-,few,TRBJ2-1,TRBV7-2,CASSLWQGKNEQFF,TGTGCCAGCAGCTTATGGCAGGGGAAGAATGAGCAGTTCTTC
TRBD1,many,TRBJ1-1,TRBV6-1,CASSRQGMNTEAFF,TGTGCCAGCAGTCGACAGGGAATGAACACTGAAGCTTTCTTT
-,-,TRBJ2-2,TRBV6-1,CASRISGMNTEALFF,TGTGCCAGCAGAATTTCAGGGATGAACACCGAGGCGCTGTTTTTT
-,many,TRBJ2-3,TRBV12-3/TRBV12-4,CASSPTGTQYF,TGTGCCAGCAGCCCGACGGGTACGCAGTATTTT
-,few,TRBJ1-4,TRBV20-1,CSATGGTNEKLFF,TGCAGTGCTACGGGGGGCACTAATGAAAAACTGTTTTTT
-,-,TRBJ2-1,TRBV6-5,CASSSFLGGAYNEQFF,TGTGCCAGCAGTTCGTTTCTAGGGGGGGCCTACAATGAGCAGTTCTTC
TRBD2,once,TRBJ2-3,TRBV10-3,CATSGLAGAYTQYF,TGTGCCACCTCGGGGCTAGCGGGCGCCTATACGCAGTATTTT
-,-,TRBJ2-2,TRBV6-1,CASKTQGFASTGEQFF,TGTGCCAGCAAAACCCAGGGATTTGCGAGCACCGGGGAGCAGTTTTTT
-,-,TRBJ2-3,TRBV27,CASSLTRTDTQYF,TGTGCCAGCAGTTTAACCCGCACAGATACGCAGTATTTT
-,many,TRBJ2-1,TRBV10-1,CATSSTRYNEQFF,TGCGCCACCTCGTCGACTCGTTACAATGAGCAGTTCTTC
-,-,TRBJ2-4,TRBV6-1,CASLENTQYF,TGTGCCAGCTTGGAGAACACGCAGTACTTC
-,few,TRBJ2-7,TRBV7-8,CASSFRDPSYEQYF,TGTGCCAGCAGCTTCCGGGACCCATCCTACGAGCAGTACTTC
-,few,TRBJ2-3,TRBV27,CASSGYNTDTQYF,TGTGCCAGCAGTGGGTACAACACAGATACGCAGTATTTT
TRBD2,many,TRBJ2-5,TRBV27,CASSPGRGYQETQYF,TGTGCCAGCAGTCCCGGGAGGGGGTACCAAGAGACCCAGTACTTC
-,many,TRBJ2-5,TRBV30,CAWSSQGQETQYF,TGTGCCTGGTCCTCACAGGGACAAGAGACCCAGTACTTC
TRBD2,many,TRBJ2-7,TRBV10-2,CASILDSGRASQDEQYF,TGCGCCAGCATCTTAGATAGCGGGAGGGCCTCTCAGGACGAGCAGTACTTC
TRBD2,many,TRBJ2-1,TRBV28,CASSLGGLAGYNEQFF,TGTGCCAGCAGTTTAGGGGGGCTAGCGGGCTACAATGAGCAGTTCTTC
-,once,TRBJ2-3,TRBV27,CACRGSGGVDKDTQYF,TGTGCCTGCAGGGGATCGGGGGGAGTCGACAAAGATACGCAGTATTTC
TRBD1,once,TRBJ2-5,TRBV12-3/TRBV12-4,CASSRLGTGGPGRAEETQYF,TGTGCCAGCAGTCGTCTAGGGACAGGGGGCCCCGGGAGGGCCGAAGAGACGCAGTACTTT
TRBD2,-,TRBJ2-7,TRBV6-1,CASSREAGDYSYEQYF,TGTGCCAGCAGTCGGGAAGCGGGGGATTACTCCTACGAGCAGTACTTC
-,-,TRBJ2-5,TRBV6-1,CARGEDAGAGTQYF,TGTGCCAGGGGTGAAGATGCAGGGGCCGGCACGCAGTACTTC
TRBD1,-,TRBJ2-5,TRBV5-1,CASSRQGASLYQETQYF,TGCGCCAGCAGTCGACAGGGGGCGTCTCTTTACCAAGAGACCCAGTACTTC
-,once,TRBJ2-4,TRBV6-1,CASSLTGLGGTDTQYF,TGTGCCAGCAGTCTTACGGGCCTGGGGGGTACAGACACGCAGTACTTC
TRBD2,many,TRBJ2-3,TRBV4-1,CASSQVATSGLGDTQYF,TGCGCCAGCAGCCAAGTAGCGACTAGCGGTCTGGGGGATACGCAGTATTTT
TRBD1,many,TRBJ2-7,TRBV6-1,CASSEVMDRGLYEQYF,TGTGCCAGCAGTGAAGTCATGGACAGGGGCCTATACGAGCAGTACTTC
-,-,TRBJ1-1,TRBV10-1,CASSVGGLNTEAFF,TGCGCCAGCAGTGTGGGCGGATTGAACACTGAAGCTTTCTTT
-,-,TRBJ2-5,TRBV6-2/TRBV6-3,CASSYPTGGGTGPDTQYF,TGTGCCAGCAGTTACCCGACGGGAGGGGGCACTGGGCCAGATACCCAGTACTTC
-,-,TRBJ2-4,TRBV6-8,CASSYSGLCGTDTQYF,TGTGCCAGCAGTTACTCGGGGCTGTGCGGCACAGATACTCAGTACTTC
TRBD2,many,TRBJ2-2,TRBV6-9,CASSSGLAGGVGTGELFF,TGTGCCAGCAGTTCCGGACTAGCGGGGGGTGTTGGGACCGGGGAGCTGTTTTTT
-,once,TRBJ2-4,TRBV10-2,CAISVHDSDIQYF,TGCGCCATCAGTGTTCATGACTCTGACATTCAGTACTTC
TRBD2,-,TRBJ2-3,TRBV6-1,CASSDAASGGGDKETQYF,TGTGCCAGCAGTGACGCGGCTTCGGGGGGGGGGGACAAAGAGACGCAGTATTTC
-,-,TRBJ2-4,TRBV6-5,CARGHSAKDTQYF,TGTGCCAGGGGTCACTCCGCCAAAGACACTCAGTACTTC
-,-,TRBJ1-2,TRBV6-1,CASSVQSGQGSGYTF,TGTGCCAGCAGTGTCCAGTCCGGGCAGGGGAGTGGCTACACCTTC
-,-,TRBJ1-1,TRBV7-2,CASSLVATDSEAFF,TGTGCCAGCAGCTTAGTGGCGACAGACTCTGAAGCTTTCTTT
-,many,TRBJ2-7,TRBV7-2,CASSRDRLREQYF,TGTGCCAGCAGCCGTGACAGGCTGCGCGAGCAGTACTTC
TRBD2,-,TRBJ2-3,TRBV6-1,CAGTGAGGKDTQYF,TGTGCCGGCACGGGAGCGGGAGGCAAAGACACGCAGTATTTT
-,-,TRBJ2-1,TRBV6-5,CASSYLGGEQFF,TGTGCCAGCAGTTACTTGGGGGGTGAGCAGTTCTTC
TRBD1,-,TRBJ1-2,TRBV6-1,CASRRTGDDYGYTF,TGTGCCAGCAGACGGACAGGGGATGACTATGGCTACACCTTC
-,-,TRBJ2-3,TRBV6-1,CAGSRTPETQYF,TGTGCCGGCAGTCGGACCCCGGAGACCCAGTACTTT
TRBD1,few,TRBJ2-1,TRBV6-5,CASSSPRRDRTNNEQFF,TGTGCCAGCAGTTCCCCCCGCAGGGACAGAACTAACAATGAGCAGTTCTTC